A single sample is the source of the 21 T cell receptor beta chains below, sequenced in a study of T cell responses to AZD1222 COVID-19 vaccine. Generated by immunoSEQ multiplex PCR, the TCRdb table keeps only in-frame clones and is missing some. The sample has around 130,000 clones, about 91% seen once. The source material was peripheral blood, sampled 28 days after the second AZD1222 dose. The receptor source for this set is an adult who received the AZD1222 COVID-19 vaccine.

The chain recombines TRBV7-6 with TRBJ1-6, with D tentatively TRBD1 (5 bases). The CDR3 length is 15 residues. Trimming stripped 1 base from V and 6 bases from J, with 10 bases between. Germline values: CDR1 SGHVS, CDR2 FNYEAQ. CDR3 sequence: CASSLVDGTNSPLHF. In nucleotides, the CDR3 is TGTGCCAGCAGCTTAGTTGACGGGACTAATTCACCCCTCCACTTT.

In nucleotides, the CDR3 is TGTGCCAGCAGTCTCAGGATGGCCTATGGCTACACCTTC. Encoded protein: CASSLRMAYGYTF. The chain combines TRBV2 with TRBJ1-2; no definite D call. The germline gives CDR1 SNHLY, CDR2 FYNNEI. Trimming took off 5 bases at V and 4 bases at J, with 11 bases between the two ends. The CDR3 covers 13 residues.

V usage is TRBV14 and J usage is TRBJ1-2, with D perhaps matching TRBD1 (5 bases). Germline V gene sequence: CDR1 SGHDN, CDR2 FVKESK. This CDR3 spans 15 amino acids. The germline V and J ends were trimmed by 4 bases and 2 bases, with 14 bases remaining between them. CDR3 region: CASSLPGNWNYGYTF. As DNA, the CDR3 is TGTGCCAGCAGCCTGCCAGGGAATTGGAACTATGGCTACACCTTC.

This clone was detected once. The V call is TRBV5-5, the J call TRBJ1-6; tentative D call: TRBD1 (5 bases). Germline lookup yields CDR1 SGHKS and CDR2 YYEKEE (reference sequence). Trimming pared 0 bases from V and 10 bases from J, leaving 11 bases between. This CDR3 has 14 residues. The DNA for the CDR3 is TGTGCCAGCAGCTTGGCCAGGGTGGACTCACCCCTCCACTTT. It yields the protein CASSLARVDSPLHF.

The chain employs TRBV9 and TRBJ2-2, with D uncertain. Germline V gene data show CDR1 as SGDLS and CDR2 as YYNGEE. This CDR3 region has 12 residues. Trimming removed 0 bases at V and 7 bases at J, with 4 bases between. The chain's CDR3 is CASSVVNGELFF. The CDR3, as DNA: TGTGCCAGCAGCGTAGTCAACGGGGAGCTGTTTTTT.

V usage is TRBV27 and J usage is TRBJ2-1, with no clear D. The CDR3 has 14 residues. CDR1 MNHEY and CDR2 SMNVEV come from the germline V gene (reference sequence). The V gene lost 3 bases and the J gene lost 2 bases, with 8 bases spanning the gap. The CDR3 protein is CASSFHPAYNEQFF. CDR3 in DNA: TGTGCCAGCAGTTTCCACCCCGCCTACAATGAGCAGTTCTTC.

This rearrangement joins TRBV7-3 to TRBJ2-1; 7 nucleotides line up with TRBD1. The V segment lost 5 bases and the J segment 9 bases; nucleotides outside the gene matches: 10. Germline-derived CDR1 and CDR2 are SGHTA and FQGTGA. The CDR3 runs to 14 residues. The CDR3 coding sequence is TGTGCCAGCAGCACCACGACAGGGCAGGGTGAGCAGTTCTTC. Translation gives CASSTTTGQGEQFF.

V is TRBV5-1 and J is TRBJ2-5, with 7 positions matching TRBD1. There are 13 residues in the CDR3. CDR1 SGHRS and CDR2 YFSETQ come from the germline V gene. V shed 0 bases, J shed 5 bases, and the junction held 1 base outside the gene matches. CDR3 DNA: TGCGCCAGCAGCTTGGGCAGGGGGGAGACCCAGTACTTC. It specifies CASSLGRGETQYF.

The genes are TRBV5-4 and TRBJ2-5; possible D gene TRBD1, 5 bases. Germline V lookup: CDR1 SGHNT, CDR2 YYREEE (reference sequence). CDR3 size: 15 residues. V was trimmed by 1 base and J by 2 bases, leaving 12 bases between them. This CDR3 is CASSLTQGKQETQYF. The CDR3 DNA reads TGTGCCAGCAGCTTGACCCAGGGCAAACAAGAGACCCAGTACTTC.

V is TRBV27 and J is TRBJ2-2; 9 bases are shared with TRBD2. The CDR3 spans 14 residues. J gave up 6 bases and V 6 bases, and 5 bases lay outside the gene matches. Germline V gene lookup returns CDR1 MNHEY and CDR2 SMNVEV (reference sequence). In DNA form, the CDR3 reads TGTGCCAGCAGGATATTAGCGGGAGCCGGGGAGCTGTTTTTT. Amino acids: CASRILAGAGELFF.

The rearrangement uses TRBV5-1 and TRBJ2-6; D could derive from TRBD1 or TRBD2 (5 bases each). V was clipped by 7 bases and J by 4 bases, with 15 bases between them. CDR3 length: 15 amino acids. Germline V gives CDR1 SGHRS, CDR2 YFSETQ. CDR3 nucleotides: TGCGCCAGCCGAGGGGACCTCTCCGGGGCCAACGTCCTGACTTTC. Protein: CASRGDLSGANVLTF.

The V gene is TRBV12-3 or TRBV12-4, the J gene TRBJ2-7, with a tentative D call TRBD2 (5 bases). V was trimmed by 6 bases and J by 1 base, leaving 10 bases between them. CDR3 length equals 13 residues. Here the CDR3 DNA reads TGTGCCAGCAGCCCCGGGGAGTCCTACGAGCAGTACTTC. Translation: CASSPGESYEQYF.

V and J are TRBV7-6 and TRBJ1-5; 8 bases are shared with TRBD1. J lost 13 bases, V lost 4 bases, and 3 bases had no gene match. The CDR3 totals 11 residues. Germline CDR1 SGHVS, CDR2 FNYEAQ. This CDR3 reads CASSSDRVQHF. CDR3 nucleotide sequence: TGTGCCAGCAGCTCGGACAGGGTTCAGCATTTT.

The rearrangement joins TRBV21-1 to TRBJ1-1; TRBD1, the table's D call, lacks a check against the DNA. TRBV21-1 is labeled a pseudogene. The CDR3 runs to 16 residues. The CDR3: CASSTDRVRKNTEAFF. CDR3 sequence (DNA): TGTGCCAGCAGCACGGACAGGGTGAGGAAGAACACTGAAGCTTTCTTT.

The rearrangement uses TRBV19 and TRBJ1-2; unclear D gene. Germline assignment: CDR1 LNHDA and CDR2 SQIVND (reference sequence). This CDR3 is 16 amino acids long. The ends were cut back, 1 base at V and 4 bases at J, with 16 bases in the middle. The CDR3 region has the DNA TGTGCCAGTAGTATAGCCTCGGACCGAGGAGGCTATGGCTACACCTTC. Translating gives CASSIASDRGGYGYTF.

The rearrangement links TRBV19 to TRBJ1-5, with D perhaps matching TRBD1 (6 bases). Germline V lookup: CDR1 LNHDA, CDR2 SQIVND (reference sequence). The CDR3 contains 15 residues. V dropped 3 bases and J dropped 4 bases, with 13 bases sitting between them. CDR3 sequence: CASSMGTGSNQPQHF. Written as DNA, the CDR3 is TGTGCCAGTAGTATGGGCACAGGGTCTAATCAGCCCCAGCATTTT.

This clone was counted once. CDR3 bases: TGCGCCAGCAGCCAAGATCCGGCTAGCGGGGCCTACAATGAGCAGTTCTTC. This translates into CASSQDPASGAYNEQFF. The chain uses TRBV4-1 and TRBJ2-1; 9 nucleotides agree with TRBD2. The V gene end was trimmed by 0 bases and the J gene end by 2 bases; junction bases not matched to a gene: 5. The germline V gene has CDR1 MGHRA and CDR2 YSYEKL. The CDR3 spans 17 residues.

This chain uses TRBV3-1 (or the pseudogene TRBV3-2) with TRBJ2-1; perhaps TRBD2 as D (6 bases). V was trimmed by 7 bases and J by 6 bases, leaving 13 bases between them. CDR3 size: 13 residues. Per germline, CDR1 LGHDT and CDR2 YNNKEL (reference sequence). CDR3: CASTGGPVNEQFF. CDR3 sequence (DNA): TGTGCCAGCACCGGAGGGCCTGTCAATGAGCAGTTCTTC.

V gene TRBV27 combines with J gene TRBJ1-2, with unresolved D. Germline CDR1 is MNHEY and CDR2 is SMNVEV (reference sequence). Trimming took off 4 bases at V and 2 bases at J, with 5 bases between the two ends. The CDR3 extends over 12 amino acids. The CDR3: CASSSNNYGYTF. In DNA form, the CDR3 reads TGTGCCAGCAGTTCAAACAACTATGGCTACACCTTC.

CDR3 in DNA: TGTGCCAGCAGCCCTAGCCGGGGTTCAGGCGAGCAGTACGTC. As protein: CASSPSRGSGEQYV. This chain joins TRBV11-3 and TRBJ2-7; possible D gene TRBD2, 5 bases. Germline V gives CDR1 SGHNT, CDR2 YENEEA. This CDR3 has 14 residues. Trimming took off 5 bases at V and 6 bases at J, with 17 bases between the two ends.

The V call is TRBV6-2 or TRBV6-3, the J call TRBJ2-7; 12 positions agree with TRBD2. Germline values: CDR1 MNHEY, CDR2 SVGEGT. V shed 6 bases, J shed 2 bases, and the junction held 5 bases outside the gene matches. The CDR3 runs to 15 residues. The CDR3 region is CASSQGLAGTYEQYV. CDR3 coding DNA: TGTGCCAGCAGCCAAGGACTAGCGGGAACCTACGAGCAGTACGTC.